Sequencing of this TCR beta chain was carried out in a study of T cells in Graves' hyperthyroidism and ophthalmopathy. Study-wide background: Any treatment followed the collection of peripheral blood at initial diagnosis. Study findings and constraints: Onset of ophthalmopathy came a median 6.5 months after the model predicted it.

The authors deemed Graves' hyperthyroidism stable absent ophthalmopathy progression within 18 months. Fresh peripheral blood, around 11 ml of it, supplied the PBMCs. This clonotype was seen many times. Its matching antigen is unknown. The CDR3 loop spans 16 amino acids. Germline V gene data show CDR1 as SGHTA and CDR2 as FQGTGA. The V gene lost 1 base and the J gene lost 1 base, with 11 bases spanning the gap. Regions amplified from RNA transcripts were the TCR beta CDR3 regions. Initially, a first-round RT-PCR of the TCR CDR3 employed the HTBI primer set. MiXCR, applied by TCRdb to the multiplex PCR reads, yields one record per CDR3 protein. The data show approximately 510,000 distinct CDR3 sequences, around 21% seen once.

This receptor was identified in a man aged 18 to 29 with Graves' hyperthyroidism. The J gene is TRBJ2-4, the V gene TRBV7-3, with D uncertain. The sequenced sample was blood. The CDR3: CASSLKVVGAKNIQYF. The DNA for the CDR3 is TGTGCCAGCAGCTTAAAGGTAGTGGGGGCCAAAAACATTCAGTACTTC. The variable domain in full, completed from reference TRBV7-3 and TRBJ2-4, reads GAGVSQTPSNKVTEKGKYVELRCDPISGHTALYWYRQSLGQGPEFLIYFQGTGAADDSGLPNDRFFAVRPEGSVSTLKIQRTERGDSAVYLCASSLKVVGAKNIQYFGAGTRLSVL.